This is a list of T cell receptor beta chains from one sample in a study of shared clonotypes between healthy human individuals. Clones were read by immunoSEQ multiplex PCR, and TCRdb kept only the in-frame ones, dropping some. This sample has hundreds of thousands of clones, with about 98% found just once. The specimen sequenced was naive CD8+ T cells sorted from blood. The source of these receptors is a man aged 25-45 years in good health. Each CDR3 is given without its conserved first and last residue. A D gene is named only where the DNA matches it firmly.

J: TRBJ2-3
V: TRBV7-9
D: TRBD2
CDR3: ASSWGTSGNLVTQY

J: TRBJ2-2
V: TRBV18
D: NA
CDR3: ASSPPQSNTGELF

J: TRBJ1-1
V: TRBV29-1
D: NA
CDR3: SVDTNTEAF

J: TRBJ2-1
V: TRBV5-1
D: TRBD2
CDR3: ASSLEATSGRFYNEQF

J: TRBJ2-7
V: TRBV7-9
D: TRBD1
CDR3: ASTLGRDSNYEQY

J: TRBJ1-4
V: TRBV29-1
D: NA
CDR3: SVEVGGTNEKLF

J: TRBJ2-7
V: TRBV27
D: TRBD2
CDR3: ASSSGDYIYEQY

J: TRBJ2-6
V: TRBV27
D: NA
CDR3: ASSLFASGANVLT

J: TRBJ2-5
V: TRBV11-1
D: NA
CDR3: ASSHPRKPQETQY

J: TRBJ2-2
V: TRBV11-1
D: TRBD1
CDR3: ASSSSRQGQDTGELF

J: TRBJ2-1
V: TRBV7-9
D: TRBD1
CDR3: ASSLAGTGNGDEQF

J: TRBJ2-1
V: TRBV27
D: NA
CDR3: ASSSYGDEQF

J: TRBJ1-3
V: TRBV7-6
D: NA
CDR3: ASSQAIFHTSGNTIY

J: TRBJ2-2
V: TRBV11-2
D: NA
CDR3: ASSPWDGDPNTGELF

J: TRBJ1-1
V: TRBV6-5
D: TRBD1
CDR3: ASSYGTGGRNTEAF

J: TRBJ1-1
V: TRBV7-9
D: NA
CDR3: ASSLLEAF

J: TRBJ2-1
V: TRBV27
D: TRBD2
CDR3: ASSTLANEQF

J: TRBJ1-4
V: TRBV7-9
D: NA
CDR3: ASSPPRAGKREKLF

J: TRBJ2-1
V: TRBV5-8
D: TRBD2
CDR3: ASSFVIAGIGYNEQF

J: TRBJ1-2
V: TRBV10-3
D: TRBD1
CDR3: AISENRGDYGYT

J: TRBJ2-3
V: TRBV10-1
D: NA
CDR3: ASSSFPTDTQY

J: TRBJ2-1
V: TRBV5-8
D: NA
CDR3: ASSWLNNEQF

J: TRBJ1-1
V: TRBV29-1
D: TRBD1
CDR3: SALTGGVSEAF

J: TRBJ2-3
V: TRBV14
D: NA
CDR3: ASSQTEGTDTQY

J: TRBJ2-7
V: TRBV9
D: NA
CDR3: ASGGTDSYEQY

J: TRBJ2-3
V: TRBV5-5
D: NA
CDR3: ASSLARGEGAKTDTQY

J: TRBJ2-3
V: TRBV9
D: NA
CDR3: ASSPYDVDTQY